These 5 T cell receptor beta chains were all obtained from the same sample, sequenced in a study of T cell responses to AZD1222 COVID-19 vaccine. Clones were read by immunoSEQ multiplex PCR, and TCRdb kept only the in-frame ones, dropping some. The sample shows some 97,000 clones, 80% to 90% of them seen only once. The sample here was peripheral blood, taken on day 0 of MenACWY control vaccination. Receptors were obtained from an adult in good health.

This clone has only one observation. The gene calls are TRBV4-3 and TRBJ2-3; TRBD2 matches 8 bases. This CDR3 has 16 amino acids. The junction had 13 bases not matched to a gene; V was cut back by 1 base and J by 10 bases. In germline, CDR1 is LGHNA, CDR2 YSLEER. This CDR3 is CASSQAAGISSGAQYF. The CDR3 DNA reads TGCGCCAGCAGCCAAGCGGCGGGTATAAGTAGCGGGGCGCAGTATTTT.

In its sample, this clone was seen once. The rearrangement links TRBV7-9 to TRBJ1-3; no firm D call. The germline gives CDR1 SEHNR, CDR2 FQNEAQ (reference sequence). V was pared by 7 bases and J by 3 bases, with 13 bases between. There are 14 residues in the CDR3. As DNA, the CDR3 is TGTGCCAGCACCCCCGGCGGGCTTGGAAACACCATATATTTT. Translation: CASTPGGLGNTIYF.

This rearrangement joins TRBV2 to TRBJ2-7; D is undetermined. The V gene's germline CDR1 is SNHLY and CDR2 FYNNEI. The CDR3 is 13 residues long. Trimming shortened V by 3 bases and J by 3 bases, and 9 bases separated the two germline ends. CDR3 DNA sequence: TGTGCCAGCAGTGATCAGGAGTTCTACGAGCAGTACTTC. Protein sequence: CASSDQEFYEQYF.

This clone occurred a few times. The rearrangement uses TRBV3-1 (or the pseudogene TRBV3-2) and TRBJ1-1, with D perhaps matching TRBD1 (5 bases). Trimming took 2 bases from V and 4 from J, leaving 17 bases between them. The CDR3 length is 16 residues. Germline V gene data show CDR1 as LGHDT and CDR2 as YNNKEL (reference sequence). This chain's CDR3 is CASSQFSMGPPTEAFF. Here the CDR3 DNA reads TGTGCCAGCAGCCAATTTTCTATGGGGCCCCCCACTGAAGCTTTCTTT.

This clone was counted a few times. V gene TRBV6-2 or TRBV6-3 combines with J gene TRBJ2-7; 9 bases are shared with TRBD1. Trimming cost V 1 base and J 7 bases; bases outside gene matches: 11. CDR1 and CDR2 (germline): MNHEY, SVGEGT. The CDR3 has 16 residues. The DNA of the CDR3 is TGTGCCAGCAGTTACTACCCCGGGACAGGGTACTGGGAGCAGTACTTC. It codes for CASSYYPGTGYWEQYF.